A selection of T cell receptor beta chains follows, all from one sample in a study of regulatory T cells in long-lasting Graves disease. TCRdb processed the multiplex PCR reads anew with MiXCR; each CDR3 protein has one entry. The repertoire consists of around 460,000 distinct CDR3 sequences, with around a fifth occurring once and the leading ten covering around 7%. The source material was peripheral blood mononuclear cells (PBMCs), sampled when the disease was refractory, from a patient treated with antithyroid drugs. The source of these receptors is a female donor with Graves disease. CDR3s leave out the opening cysteine and the closing phenylalanine or tryptophan.

>TRBV12-3/TRBV12-4|TRBJ2-2
ASSPPRLAGELF
>TRBV30|TRBJ1-2
AWSGTGYGYT
>TRBV28|TRBJ1-2
ASRQGGYGYT
>TRBV27|TRBJ1-2
ASKPRGRTVYGYT
>TRBV6-1|TRBJ1-1
ASRYTGKAEAF
>TRBV27|TRBJ1-4
ASSPRGGGEKLF
>TRBV28|TRBJ2-3
ASSLGQGGNTQY
>TRBV27|TRBJ1-2
ASSPRGFGYT
>TRBV6-4|TRBJ1-6
ASLGSLSGDKGNSPLH
>TRBV2|TRBJ1-5
ASSDKTAPLRPQH
>TRBV20-1|TRBJ2-5
SALPGRGETQY
>TRBV3-1|TRBJ1-5
ASSEYSNQPQH
>TRBV28|TRBJ2-3
ASNTGGAGTDTQY
>TRBV20-1|TRBJ2-4
SAREAPAMVRGPRDIQY
>TRBV11-2|TRBJ2-5
ASSLVDPSLGTQY
>TRBV3-1|TRBJ1-2
ASSQSEIQGYGYT
>TRBV9|TRBJ1-2
ASSPGRTTSNYGYT
>TRBV28|TRBJ1-4
ASSSRLRQGRGEKLF
>TRBV5-1|TRBJ1-1
ASSLVTNTEAF
>TRBV20-1|TRBJ2-7
SAPGTGGRYEQY
>TRBV28|TRBJ2-7
ASGVTRVYEQY
>TRBV27|TRBJ1-5
ASSLGTDYSNQPQH
>TRBV28|TRBJ2-3
ASSPPGGKADTQY
>TRBV14|TRBJ1-4
ASSQSTTNEKLF
>TRBV6-2/TRBV6-3|TRBJ2-1
ASSFYNEQF